These T cell receptor beta chains were read from a single sample in a study of T cell responses to AZD1222 COVID-19 vaccine. TCRdb's copy holds only in-frame clones and misses some; the assay was immunoSEQ multiplex PCR. This table holds 150,000 or so clones, roughly nine tenths found once. The sample consisted of peripheral blood, taken on day 0 of AZD1222 vaccination. These TCRs come from an adult in good health. CDR3s include the opening cysteine and the closing phenylalanine or tryptophan. D genes are given only for firm matches. Where a row states a size, it is once, few, many or the class of an expanded clone; other rows omit it.

13	-	TRBV5-1	-	TRBJ2-5	TGCGCCAGCAGCCTGGGGATGTCGGAGACCCAGTACTTC	CASSLGMSETQYF
14	-	TRBV5-1	-	TRBJ2-3	TGCGCCTCAGGGTCGGGTTCTAGCACAGATACGCAGTATTTT	CASGSGSSTDTQYF
17	TRBD1	TRBV9	-	TRBJ1-3	TGTGCCAGCAGCCCCGGGACAGGCAGAGCCTCTGGAAACACCATATATTTT	CASSPGTGRASGNTIYF
11	-	TRBV19	-	TRBJ1-1	TGTGCCAGTAAACGGGGGCAGGAAGCTTTCTTT	CASKRGQEAFF
14	-	TRBV6-5	-	TRBJ1-4	TGTGCCAGCAGTACCAGCGGGATGGGAGAAAAACTGTTTTTT	CASSTSGMGEKLFF
20	-	TRBV27	once	TRBJ1-5	TGTGCCAGCAGCTGGTCTCTCAGGGGCTACCGCCTCTATAGCAATCAGCCCCAGCATTTT	CASSWSLRGYRLYSNQPQHF
14	TRBD2	TRBV5-1	-	TRBJ2-7	TGCGCCAGCAGCCGGGGGGACGGCTTCTCCGAGCAGTACTTC	CASSRGDGFSEQYF
17	-	TRBV5-6	once	TRBJ1-3	TGTGCCAGCAGCTCAAGCGGGTTTTTCTACTCTGGAAACACCATATATTTT	CASSSSGFFYSGNTIYF
17	-	TRBV5-1	-	TRBJ1-1	TGCGCCAGCAGCTTGCGGACTAGACAGAGCCTGAACACTGAAGCTTTCTTT	CASSLRTRQSLNTEAFF
15	-	TRBV6-5	-	TRBJ1-5	TGTGCCAGCACCATTACGACGGGAATGCGTCAGCCCCAGCATTTT	CASTITTGMRQPQHF
16	TRBD1	TRBV24-1	-	TRBJ2-2	TGTGCCACCAGTGATACAGGGACAGGGATTGCCGGGGAGCTGTTTTTT	CATSDTGTGIAGELFF
13	-	TRBV2	-	TRBJ1-1	TGTGCCAGCAGTGAATCAACCTTAGGGGGAGCTTTCTTT	CASSESTLGGAFF
15	-	TRBV6-1	-	TRBJ1-4	TGTGCCAGCAGTGAATGGAGGGGAGGGGTTGAAAAACTGTTTTTT	CASSEWRGGVEKLFF
15	TRBD2	TRBV27	-	TRBJ2-1	TGTGCCAGCAGTTTAGCGGGAGCGGGTTCGTATGAGCAGTTCTTC	CASSLAGAGSYEQFF
17	-	TRBV18	-	TRBJ2-5	TGTGCCAGCTCACCATCCCTGCTTGGCAGGGCGGTCGAGACCCAGTACTTC	CASSPSLLGRAVETQYF
15	TRBD2	TRBV11-2	-	TRBJ2-1	TGTGCCAGCAGCCTCGGACTAGCGGGAGGGAGGGAGCAGTTCTTC	CASSLGLAGGREQFF
13	-	TRBV28	-	TRBJ1-2	TGTGCCAGCAGGCTGGGGGGGGGCTATGGCTACACCTTC	CASRLGGGYGYTF
20	-	TRBV5-8	once	TRBJ1-2	TGTGCCAGCAGCCTTCATACCCCGTCCTTTCGGGGCGGGGACAACTATGGCTACACCTTC	CASSLHTPSFRGGDNYGYTF
13	-	TRBV10-1	-	TRBJ1-5	TGCGCCAGCAGTACAGGGCTGGGTCAGCCCCAGCATTTT	CASSTGLGQPQHF
13	TRBD1	TRBV28	-	TRBJ1-5	TGTGCCAGCAGTTCACAGGGGCATCAGCCCCAGCATTTT	CASSSQGHQPQHF
14	TRBD1	TRBV5-1	few	TRBJ2-5	TGCGCCAGCAGCCATGGACAGGGGAAAGAGACCCAGTACTTC	CASSHGQGKETQYF
14	TRBD2	TRBV18	-	TRBJ2-7	TGTGCCAGCTCACCAGGGACTAGCGAGTACGAGCAGTACTTC	CASSPGTSEYEQYF
15	-	TRBV7-3	-	TRBJ2-3	TGTGCCAGCAGCTTAGGATTATTTAGCACAGATACGCAGTATTTT	CASSLGLFSTDTQYF
15	-	TRBV7-2	-	TRBJ1-3	TGTGCCAGCAGCTTAACGGCAGCCTCTGGAAACACCATATATTTT	CASSLTAASGNTIYF
15	TRBD1	TRBV30	-	TRBJ1-1	TGTGCCTGGAGTGTAGGGACAGGGCGGAACACTGAAGCTTTCTTT	CAWSVGTGRNTEAFF
16	-	TRBV20-1	-	TRBJ2-2	TGCAGTGCTAGTACTCCACAGGGCGGAATTGGCGGGGAGCTGTTTTTT	CSASTPQGGIGGELFF
15	-	TRBV6-4	many	TRBJ2-3	TGTGCCAGCAGCGAAGGGAACCTGGAGGGAGATACGCAGTATTTT	CASSEGNLEGDTQYF
13	TRBD1	TRBV2	-	TRBJ1-1	TGTGCCAGCAGGGGACAGTCCTACACTGAAGCTTTCTTT	CASRGQSYTEAFF
15	TRBD1	TRBV5-1	once	TRBJ2-1	TGCGCCAGCAGCTTACACAGGGGCTCCTACAATGAGCAGTTCTTC	CASSLHRGSYNEQFF
14	TRBD1	TRBV30	-	TRBJ2-4	TGTGCCTGGGGGACAGGGATGGCCAAAAACATTCAGTACTTC	CAWGTGMAKNIQYF
13	-	TRBV7-2	once	TRBJ1-1	TGTGCCAGCAGCCGGAATCTAGGGACTGAAGCTTTCTTT	CASSRNLGTEAFF
14	-	TRBV18	-	TRBJ2-7	TGTGCCAGCTCAGGAGGTGAACTCTCCTACGAGCAGTACTTC	CASSGGELSYEQYF
17	TRBD2	TRBV11-2	-	TRBJ2-1	TGTGCCAGCACCCGTTTACTTAGCGGGAGGGTATACAATGAGCAGTTCTTC	CASTRLLSGRVYNEQFF
15	-	TRBV5-1	many	TRBJ2-3	TGCGCCAGCAGCTTGGCGTCCCTAGAGGGCGATACGCAGTATTTT	CASSLASLEGDTQYF
14	-	TRBV5-1	-	TRBJ2-7	TGCGCCAGCAGCTTACCGGGGGACTCCTACGAGCAGTACTTC	CASSLPGDSYEQYF
12	-	TRBV6-5	-	TRBJ1-5	TGTGCCAGCGCCGTTGGGGTCTTGCCCCAGCATTTT	CASAVGVLPQHF
16	TRBD2	TRBV9	-	TRBJ2-1	TGTGCCAGCAGCGTCGGGACTAGCGGGAACCACGATGAGCAGTTCTTC	CASSVGTSGNHDEQFF
13	-	TRBV10-3	-	TRBJ2-2	TGTGCCACCCGGGACCTGAACACCGGGGAGCTGTTTTTT	CATRDLNTGELFF
13	-	TRBV7-9	-	TRBJ1-1	TGTGCCAGCAGGTTACAGGGGAACACTGAAGCTTTCTTT	CASRLQGNTEAFF
14	TRBD1	TRBV7-2	-	TRBJ2-1	TGTGCCAGCAGCCGGACAGGGATTATTAATGAGCAGTTCTTC	CASSRTGIINEQFF
13	-	TRBV19	-	TRBJ1-2	TGTGCCGCGGGGGGCACCCCCAACTATGGCTACACCTTC	CAAGGTPNYGYTF
12	-	TRBV29-1	-	TRBJ1-5	TGCAGCGTTGGGGGGGAGAGTCAGCCCCAGCATTTT	CSVGGESQPQHF
15	TRBD1	TRBV3-1/TRBV3-2	few	TRBJ2-2	TGTGCCAGCAGCCCATGGGACAGGAACACCGGGGAGCTGTTTTTT	CASSPWDRNTGELFF
15	TRBD1	TRBV19	-	TRBJ1-5	TGTGCCAGTAGTATACTTGGACAGGGGATTCAGCCCCAGCATTTT	CASSILGQGIQPQHF
15	TRBD1	TRBV11-1	-	TRBJ1-6	TGTGCCAGCAGCTTAGCGGGACAGGGAAATTCACCCCTCCACTTT	CASSLAGQGNSPLHF
11	TRBD1	TRBV29-1	-	TRBJ2-1	TGCAGCGGCGGGACAGGGAATGAGCAGTTCTTC	CSGGTGNEQFF
17	TRBD2	TRBV4-2	-	TRBJ2-2	TGTGCCAGCAGCCAAGATGGCCTAGCGGGAACCATCGGGGAGCTGTTTTTT	CASSQDGLAGTIGELFF
16	TRBD1	TRBV5-6	-	TRBJ2-2	TGTGCCAGCAGCAGAGCAGGGGGCTCCTACACCGGGGAGCTGTTTTTT	CASSRAGGSYTGELFF
15	TRBD1	TRBV6-5	-	TRBJ1-6	TGTGCCAGCAGTTACTCGCGACAGGGAGATTCACCCCTCCACTTT	CASSYSRQGDSPLHF
15	TRBD1	TRBV7-3	-	TRBJ1-1	TGTGCCAGCAGCTTAGGGGGACAGGGGAGCTCTGAAGCTTTCTTT	CASSLGGQGSSEAFF
15	-	TRBV27	-	TRBJ2-2	TGTGCCAGCAGTTTAAGACAGGAGAACACCGGGGAGCTGTTTTTT	CASSLRQENTGELFF
17	TRBD1	TRBV5-1	-	TRBJ2-2	TGCGCCAGCAGGTTGGGGGACAGGGGGCTGAACACCGGGGAGCTGTTTTTT	CASRLGDRGLNTGELFF
18	-	TRBV19	once	TRBJ1-1	TGTGCCAGTAGTATAGATTCCGGCAGGTCAACGATGAACACTGAAGCTTTCTTT	CASSIDSGRSTMNTEAFF
12	-	TRBV3-1/TRBV3-2	-	TRBJ1-5	TGTGCCAGCAGCCGAACAAACCAGCCCCAGCATTTT	CASSRTNQPQHF
15	-	TRBV10-3	-	TRBJ1-4	TGTGCCATCAGTGGTGACGGAGCAACTAATGAAAAACTGTTTTTT	CAISGDGATNEKLFF
12	-	TRBV7-9	-	TRBJ2-7	TGTGCCAGCAGCCATGGGGATCACGAGCAGTACTTC	CASSHGDHEQYF
13	TRBD1	TRBV10-1	-	TRBJ2-5	TGCGCCAGCAGCCGGGACAGGGGAGAGACCCAGTACTTC	CASSRDRGETQYF
15	TRBD1	TRBV11-3	-	TRBJ1-1	TGTGCCAGCAGCGCCGGACAGGGAGGCAACACTGAAGCTTTCTTT	CASSAGQGGNTEAFF
12	-	TRBV12-3/TRBV12-4	-	TRBJ2-7	TGTGCCAGCAGTTTCAAGGACTACGAGCAGTACTTC	CASSFKDYEQYF